One sample yielded the 8 T cell receptor beta chains listed below, sequenced in a study of CD8+CD57+ T cells in acquired aplastic anemia. For CDR3 and TCR beta VDJ profiling, genomic DNA was the template used. MiXCR, run by TCRdb on the reads, gives a single entry per CDR3 protein. This table has 250,000 to 350,000 distinct CDR3 sequences, 45% to 65% appearing once. Patients picked for sequencing had shown CD8+CD57+ cell expansion detected by flow cytometry. Sequencing was done on a sample of sorted CD4+, CD8+, or CD8+CD57+ T cells (not recorded which) from PBMCs. Receptors were obtained from a human donor with aplastic anemia.

This clonotype was picked up one time. The chain has TRBV2 and TRBJ2-7, with D perhaps matching TRBD1 (6 bases). V dropped 2 bases and J dropped 4 bases, with 18 bases sitting between them. The CDR3 covers 16 residues. Germline V gene data show CDR1 as SNHLY and CDR2 as FYNNEI. CDR3 sequence reads: CASSEFSGAKGYEQYF. The CDR3 DNA reads as TGTGCCAGCAGTGAATTCTCAGGGGCGAAGGGTTACGAGCAGTACTTC.

V is TRBV7-8 and J is TRBJ1-1; D ambiguous. Germline lookup yields CDR1 SGHVS and CDR2 FQNEAQ. The V and J ends lost 5 bases and 5 bases respectively, with 12 bases between them. CDR3 length equals 13 residues. CDR3 in amino acids: CASSPRSGTEAFF. CDR3 DNA: TGTGCCAGCAGCCCTCGGTCGGGGACTGAAGCTTTCTTT.

V gene TRBV2 combines with J gene TRBJ2-3, with TRBD2 matching over 10 bases. Trimming took 11 bases from V and 0 from J; bases not matched to a gene: 8. CDR1 is SNHLY and CDR2 is FYNNEI in the germline V gene. The CDR3 contains 15 residues. CDR3 bases: TGTGCCGCCGGAGCGGGAGGGCTTAGCACAGATACGCAGTATTTT. It codes for CAAGAGGLSTDTQYF.

Only one count was recorded for this clonotype. The chain is built from TRBV25-1 and TRBJ2-7; 7 bases are a match to TRBD2. CDR1 MGHDK and CDR2 SYGVNS come from the germline V gene. This CDR3 contains 13 residues. The CDR3 DNA is TGTGCTAGGGACTATCGGGGGATCTACGAGCAGTACTTC. Residues: CARDYRGIYEQYF.

This clonotype was found once. An end of the junction differs from the germline gene, which may be a read error. V usage is TRBV5-1 and J usage is TRBJ1-1, with D perhaps TRBD1 (6 bases). Germline V gives CDR1 SGHRS, CDR2 YFSETQ. The CDR3 sequence is 14 residues long. The CDR3 sequence: CASSRNKGDTGAFF. As DNA, the CDR3 is TGCGCCAGCAGCCGGAACAAGGGGGACACTGGAGCTTTCTTT.

J is TRBJ1-2 and V is TRBV15, with a possible D match to TRBD1 (5 bases). The germline gives CDR1 LNHNV, CDR2 YYDKDF (reference sequence). V lost 0 bases and J lost 10, with 24 bases in between. This CDR3 contains 17 residues. CDR3 coding DNA: TGTGCCACCAGCAGAGATCGGGGGACGGATTTTGGGGACGACTACACCTTC. Protein: CATSRDRGTDFGDDYTF. The full variable domain, completed using reference TRBV15 and TRBJ1-2, is DAMVIQNPRYQVTQFGKPVTLSCSQTLNHNVMYWYQQKSSQAPKLLFHYYDKDFNNEADTPDNFQSRRPNTSFCFLDIRSPGLGDTAMYLCATSRDRGTDFGDDYTFGSGTRLTVV.

The J gene is TRBJ2-1, the V gene TRBV7-4; unclear D gene. This CDR3 is built from 12 residues. Germline V gene data show CDR1 as SGHVT and CDR2 as SQSDAQ. The ends were cut back, 5 bases at V and 8 bases at J, with 10 bases in the middle. The CDR3 spells CASSLGFHEQFF. The CDR3 DNA is TGTGCCAGCAGCCTAGGATTCCATGAGCAGTTCTTC.

This chain joins TRBV14 and TRBJ2-1; 10 bases line up with TRBD2. With V trimmed by 4 bases and J by 6 bases, 6 bases remained unmatched. Per the germline V gene, CDR1 is SGHDN and CDR2 is FVKESK. The CDR3 covers 15 residues. CDR3 sequence reads: CASSPSAGGGNEQFF. The CDR3 bases are TGTGCCAGCAGCCCCTCAGCGGGGGGGGGCAATGAGCAGTTCTTC.